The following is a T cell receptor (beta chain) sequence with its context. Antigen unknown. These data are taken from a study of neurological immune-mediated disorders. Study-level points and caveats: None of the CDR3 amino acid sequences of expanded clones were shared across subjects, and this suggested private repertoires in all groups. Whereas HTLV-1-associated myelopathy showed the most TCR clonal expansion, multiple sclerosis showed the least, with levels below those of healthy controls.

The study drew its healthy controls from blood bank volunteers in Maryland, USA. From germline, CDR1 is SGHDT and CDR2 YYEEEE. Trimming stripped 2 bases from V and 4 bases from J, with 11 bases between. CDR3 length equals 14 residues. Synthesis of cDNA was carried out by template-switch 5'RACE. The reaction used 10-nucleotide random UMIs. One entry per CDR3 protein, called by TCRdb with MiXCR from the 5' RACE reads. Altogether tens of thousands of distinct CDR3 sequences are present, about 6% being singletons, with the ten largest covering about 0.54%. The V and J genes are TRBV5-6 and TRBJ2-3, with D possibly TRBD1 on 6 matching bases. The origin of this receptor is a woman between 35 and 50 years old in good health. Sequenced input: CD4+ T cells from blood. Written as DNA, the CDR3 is TGTGCCAGCAGCTTCGAGGGGGTCCCAGATACGCAGTATTTT. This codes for CASSFEGVPDTQYF.